This entry lists 19 T cell receptor beta chains sequenced from one sample in a study of cytomegalovirus exposure and HLA in healthy donors. 60 Vbeta and 13 Jbeta primers were used in PCR. Only in-frame clones appear in the TCRdb table, and some are missing; sequencing was by immunoSEQ multiplex PCR. The sample lists tens of thousands of clones, roughly 69% occurring once. The sequenced material came from PBMCs. The receptors shown here come from a woman in her thirties in good health and CMV-seronegative.

The CDR3: CASSTGGAGVYEQYF. The CDR3 DNA sequence: TGCGCCAGCAGCACTGGGGGAGCGGGAGTTTACGAGCAGTACTTC. V gene TRBV4-1 combines with J gene TRBJ2-7, with TRBD2 identical over 8 bases. The CDR3 contains 15 residues. The germline gives CDR1 MGHRA, CDR2 YSYEKL. Trimming removed 5 bases from V and 4 bases from J; junction bases left unmatched: 10.

The V call is TRBV5-1, the J call TRBJ2-7; D gene unclear. This CDR3 is 15 amino acids long. V dropped 1 base and J dropped 11 bases, with 22 bases sitting between them. In germline, CDR1 is SGHRS, CDR2 YFSETQ. The CDR3 bases are TGCGCCAGCAGCTTGAGTGCTACCTTAGCCTCGTTCAAGTACTTC. Translating it yields CASSLSATLASFKYF.

The rearrangement uses TRBV9 and TRBJ2-7, with TRBD2 identical over 7 bases. Trimming took 0 bases from V and 0 from J; bases not matched to a gene: 6. The germline V gene encodes CDR1 SGDLS and CDR2 YYNGEE. The CDR3 contains 16 residues. This CDR3 is CASSVGSGQISYEQYF. CDR3 sequence (DNA): TGTGCCAGCAGCGTAGGTAGCGGGCAGATCTCCTACGAGCAGTACTTC. Using reference TRBV9 and TRBJ2-7 for the parts outside the CDR3, the full variable domain is DSGVTQTPKHLITATGQRVTLRCSPRSGDLSVYWYQQSLDQGLQFLIQYYNGEERAKGNILERFSAQQFPDLHSELNLSSLELGDSALYFCASSVGSGQISYEQYFGPGTRLTVT.

V gene TRBV13 combines with J gene TRBJ2-1, with 13 bases aligning to TRBD2. J was trimmed by 8 bases and V by 5 bases; bases with no gene match: 6. This CDR3 spans 15 amino acids. CDR1 PRHDT and CDR2 FYEKMQ come from the germline V gene (reference sequence). The CDR3: CASSPRTSGGYEQFF. CDR3 bases: TGTGCCAGCAGCCCACGGACTAGCGGGGGATATGAGCAGTTCTTC.

The gene calls are TRBV19 and TRBJ1-1; D is possibly TRBD1 (5 bases). Trimming left V 8 bases short and J 7 bases short, with 17 bases between. The CDR3 runs to 13 residues. Germline CDR1 and CDR2: LNHDA and SQIVND (reference sequence). CDR3 region: CASQDVRGSEAFF. Written as DNA, the CDR3 is TGTGCCAGTCAAGATGTGCGGGGGAGTGAAGCTTTCTTT.

This clone was recorded a few times. The chain links TRBV19 to TRBJ2-1, with 8 positions matching TRBD1. This CDR3 comprises 15 residues. CDR1 and CDR2 from the germline V gene are LNHDA and SQIVND (reference sequence). After removal of 8 bases from V and 0 bases from J, the junction contained 6 bases not matched to a gene. Here the CDR3 reads CASGGQASSYNEQFF. DNA for the CDR3: TGTGCCAGTGGGGGACAGGCGAGCTCCTACAATGAGCAGTTCTTC.

This clone was observed a few times. This chain connects TRBV15 to TRBJ1-4, with 9 bases that match TRBD1. The CDR3 loop spans 13 amino acids. V trimming: 7 bases; J trimming: 7 bases; junction bases outside the gene matches: 4. From germline, CDR1 is LNHNV and CDR2 YYDKDF (reference sequence). The CDR3 sequence: CATKRQGVEKLFF. The CDR3 region has the DNA TGTGCCACCAAGAGACAGGGGGTTGAAAAACTGTTTTTT.

This rearrangement joins TRBV25-1 to TRBJ2-5, with 11 bases matching TRBD1. Unmatched junction bases numbered 7, after V lost 3 bases and J lost 4 bases. The CDR3 runs to 16 residues. Per germline, CDR1 MGHDK and CDR2 SYGVNS. The CDR3, as DNA: TGTGCCAGCAGTGAGGAAAGGACAGGGGGCGCAGAGACCCAGTACTTC. Amino acid sequence: CASSEERTGGAETQYF.

The chain couples TRBV4-3 to TRBJ1-1; D unclear. The germline V gene has CDR1 LGHNA and CDR2 YSLEER. The CDR3 is 14 residues long. The V end was cut by 4 bases, the J end by 2 bases, with 11 bases between. The CDR3 DNA is TGCGCCAGCAGCCCCCTTTTATTTAACACTGAAGCTTTCTTT. It translates to CASSPLLFNTEAFF.

The chain joins TRBV28 to TRBJ2-7, with TRBD2 matching 9 bases. The CDR3 length is 15 residues. The junction had 6 bases not matched to a gene; V was cut back by 3 bases and J by 3 bases. Germline loops: CDR1 MDHEN, CDR2 SYDVKM. CDR3 coding DNA: TGTGCCAGCAGTTTGAGCGGGAGGTTGGGCTACGAGCAGTACTTC. It translates to CASSLSGRLGYEQYF.

The rearrangement uses TRBV19 and TRBJ2-3; D gene unclear. The CDR3 runs to 17 residues. Germline V lookup: CDR1 LNHDA, CDR2 SQIVND (reference sequence). V lost 0 bases to trimming and J lost 0 bases, with 13 bases between them. CDR3 in amino acids: CASSIDLVGPSTDTQYF. DNA of the CDR3: TGTGCCAGTAGTATAGATCTAGTAGGCCCTAGCACAGATACGCAGTATTTT.

The rearrangement uses TRBV28 and TRBJ2-7, with a weak D call TRBD1 (6 bases). Germline CDR1 MDHEN, CDR2 SYDVKM. Trimming left V 7 bases short and J 2 bases short, with 15 bases between. The CDR3 spans 14 residues. In DNA, the CDR3 is TGTGCCAGCACCCCAAGGGGGTCGCCCTACGAGCAGTACTTC. Protein: CASTPRGSPYEQYF.

This chain joins TRBV5-6 and TRBJ1-5; tentatively, D is TRBD1 (6 bases). Trimming left V 3 bases short and J 5 bases short, with 9 bases between. The CDR3 contains 13 residues. Germline V gene data show CDR1 as SGHDT and CDR2 as YYEEEE. The CDR3 protein is CASSSGAYQPQHF. The CDR3 DNA is TGTGCCAGCAGCTCAGGGGCCTATCAGCCCCAGCATTTT.

This clone has a handful of counts. This sequence joins TRBV7-9 and TRBJ1-5; possibly TRBD1 for D (6 bases). CDR3 length: 17 amino acids. V lost 1 base, J lost 2 bases, and 15 bases lay in between. Germline loops: CDR1 SEHNR, CDR2 FQNEAQ (reference sequence). CDR3 bases: TGTGCCAGCAGCTTAGAGTCCAGGGGTAGGCGCAATCAGCCCCAGCATTTT. Its protein product is CASSLESRGRRNQPQHF.

The chain recombines TRBV5-4 with TRBJ2-1; 7 bases line up with TRBD1. The CDR3 sequence is 13 residues long. V trimming: 6 bases; J trimming: 5 bases; junction bases outside the gene matches: 5. CDR1 SGHNT and CDR2 YYREEE come from the germline V gene (reference sequence). In DNA form, the CDR3 reads TGTGCCAGCACCCTGACAGGGAACAATGAGCAGTTCTTC. It specifies CASTLTGNNEQFF.

This clone showed up just a few times. The rearrangement links TRBV6-1 to TRBJ2-2; tentative D call: TRBD2 (6 bases). Germline CDR1 and CDR2: MNHNS and SASEGT. This CDR3 comprises 14 residues. Trimming left V 7 bases short and J 3 bases short, with 12 bases between. In DNA form, the CDR3 reads TGTGCCAGCATCCTATGGAGGGACACCGGGGAGCTGTTTTTT. It specifies CASILWRDTGELFF.

V and J are TRBV4-3 and TRBJ2-3; 11 positions match TRBD1. V lost 4 bases to trimming and J lost 4 bases; unmatched junction nucleotides: 7. CDR3 length: 16 amino acids. CDR1 is LGHNA, CDR2 YSLEER, per germline. As DNA, the CDR3 is TGCGCCAGCAGCCTCGGTGGGACAGGGGGTCCAGATACGCAGTATTTT. Encoded protein: CASSLGGTGGPDTQYF.

The chain combines TRBV27 with TRBJ2-5; 9 positions agree with TRBD1. V lost 2 bases to trimming and J lost 7 bases; unmatched junction nucleotides: 5. The CDR3 sequence is 14 residues long. In germline, CDR1 is MNHEY, CDR2 SMNVEV (reference sequence). The CDR3 loop reads CASSLGTGRGTQYF. CDR3 coding DNA: TGTGCCAGCAGTTTAGGGACAGGGCGAGGGACCCAGTACTTC.

This clone was counted once. This chain connects TRBV7-9 to TRBJ1-5; the match to TRBD1 covers 7 bases. Germline-derived CDR1 and CDR2 are SEHNR and FQNEAQ (reference sequence). The CDR3 is 13 residues long. V shed 5 bases and J 4 bases; nucleotides not matched to a gene: 2. The CDR3 bases are TGTGCCAGCAGCCCGACAGGGAATCAGCCCCAGCATTTT. This encodes CASSPTGNQPQHF.